Listed below are T cell receptor beta chains from one sample, sequenced in a study of OX40 agonist ivuxolimab in advanced cancers. Produced via immunoSEQ multiplex PCR; TCRdb's table is partial and in-frame only. In the table there are 35,000 to 45,000 clones, about 86% of which are singletons. The material was CD4+ or CD8+ T cells sorted from blood, obtained in a trial of the OX40 agonist ivuxolimab. The receptors were sampled from an adult with an advanced solid tumor such as melanoma, head and neck, liver or kidney cancer. The CDR3 runs from the conserved cysteine through the conserved F or W. A D gene is named only where the DNA matches it firmly. Size tells how often a clone was seen (once, few, many) or the class of an expanded clone, and some rows leave it out.

abundance,v_gene,d_gene,j_gene,len,CDR3aa,CDR3nt
.,TRBV6-4,TRBD2,TRBJ2-2,15,CASKITAGSTGELFF,TGTGCCAGCAAAATTACAGCGGGATCCACCGGGGAGCTGTTTTTT
.,TRBV5-1,.,TRBJ1-2,13,CASSLKGVYGYTF,TGCGCCAGCAGCTTGAAGGGAGTTTATGGCTACACCTTC
once,TRBV6-6,.,TRBJ2-1,13,CASTHDTNNEQFF,TGTGCCAGCACCCATGACACGAACAATGAGCAGTTCTTC
.,TRBV15,.,TRBJ2-7,14,CATSKEEIPYEQYF,TGTGCCACCAGCAAGGAAGAGATACCCTACGAGCAGTACTTC
.,TRBV7-9,.,TRBJ2-7,14,CASSPPQGTHEQYF,TGTGCCAGCAGTCCGCCCCAGGGGACCCACGAGCAGTACTTC
.,TRBV27,.,TRBJ2-3,12,CASSDRPDTQYF,TGTGCCAGCAGTGACAGGCCAGATACGCAGTATTTT
.,TRBV9,TRBD2,TRBJ2-3,15,CASSPTAGSTDTQYF,TGTGCCAGCAGCCCAACAGCGGGGTCCACAGATACGCAGTATTTT
.,TRBV11-2,.,TRBJ2-7,12,CASSLGGGEQYF,TGTGCCAGCAGCTTAGGCGGCGGAGAGCAGTACTTC
few,TRBV28,.,TRBJ1-5,14,CASSFRRRNQPQHF,TGTGCCAGCAGTTTCCGTCGCCGTAATCAGCCCCAGCATTTT
once,TRBV5-6,TRBD1,TRBJ2-3,13,CASSRGTGVEQYF,TGTGCCAGCAGCCGTGGGACAGGGGTGGAGCAGTATTTT
.,TRBV15,.,TRBJ1-6,15,CATSQSGGGVSPLHF,TGTGCCACCTCTCAGAGCGGAGGGGGGGTTTCACCCCTCCACTTT
few,TRBV6-6,.,TRBJ1-5,13,CASSYGSNQPQHF,TGTGCCAGCAGTTATGGCTCCAATCAGCCCCAGCATTTT
.,TRBV7-2,.,TRBJ2-7,14,CASSLPGADYEQYF,TGTGCCAGCAGCTTACCGGGGGCCGACTACGAGCAGTACTTC
.,TRBV5-6,TRBD2,TRBJ2-2,14,CASSFGLAGGELFF,TGTGCCAGCAGCTTTGGACTAGCAGGCGGGGAGCTGTTTTTT
.,TRBV6-4,TRBD2,TRBJ2-1,15,CASKPTSGGAQEQFF,TGTGCCAGCAAACCAACTAGCGGGGGGGCCCAGGAGCAGTTCTTC
.,TRBV18,TRBD1,TRBJ2-3,15,CASSDPGQGLDTQYF,TGTGCCAGCTCAGACCCGGGACAGGGATTAGATACGCAGTATTTT
.,TRBV5-1,.,TRBJ2-3,16,CASSNLGGGVADTQYF,TGCGCCAGCAGCAACCTGGGGGGCGGGGTGGCAGATACGCAGTATTTT
.,TRBV5-1,TRBD2,TRBJ2-1,13,CASSFSGGPEQFF,TGCGCCAGCAGCTTTTCGGGAGGACCCGAGCAGTTCTTC
.,TRBV7-8,.,TRBJ2-7,16,CASSPIARLVSYEQYF,TGTGCCAGCAGCCCCATCGCGAGACTAGTCTCTTACGAGCAGTACTTC
.,TRBV6-6,.,TRBJ1-2,13,CASSEGKSYGYTF,TGTGCCAGCAGTGAGGGGAAGTCCTATGGCTACACCTTC
medium-sized,TRBV11-2,.,TRBJ1-1,15,CASSLVQGLNTEAFF,TGTGCCAGCAGCTTAGTTCAGGGTTTGAACACTGAAGCTTTCTTT
.,TRBV7-6,.,TRBJ2-3,15,CASSLEQAREDTQYF,TGTGCCAGCAGCTTAGAACAGGCTAGAGAAGATACGCAGTATTTT
.,TRBV28,.,TRBJ2-7,15,CASSLLVGSSYEQYF,TGTGCCAGCAGTTTATTGGTCGGGAGCTCCTACGAGCAGTACTTC
.,TRBV28,.,TRBJ2-1,15,CASSFWGGDYNEQFF,TGTGCCAGCAGTTTTTGGGGCGGGGACTACAATGAGCAGTTCTTC
.,TRBV5-4,.,TRBJ2-6,15,CASSSTVSGANVLTF,TGTGCCAGCAGTTCCACAGTCTCTGGGGCCAACGTCCTGACTTTC
.,TRBV7-8,.,TRBJ2-7,12,CASSLFSYEQYF,TGTGCCAGCAGCTTGTTCTCCTACGAGCAGTACTTC
.,TRBV7-9,.,TRBJ2-5,15,CASSLRRGVQETQYF,TGTGCCAGCAGCTTAAGGCGGGGCGTTCAGGAGACCCAGTACTTC
once,TRBV9,TRBD1,TRBJ2-3,17,CASSPRQGTASTDTQYF,TGTGCCAGCAGCCCTCGACAGGGTACCGCTAGCACAGATACGCAGTATTTT
.,TRBV6-5,TRBD2,TRBJ2-1,15,CASSQSGGAYNEQFF,TGTGCCAGCAGCCAAAGCGGGGGGGCCTACAATGAGCAGTTCTTC
.,TRBV10-3,.,TRBJ2-1,15,CAISDGGESYNEQFF,TGTGCCATCAGTGATGGAGGGGAGAGTTACAATGAGCAGTTCTTC
once,TRBV15,TRBD2,TRBJ2-1,16,CATSTQRGGSYNEQFF,TGTGCCACCAGCACGCAGCGGGGGGGCTCCTACAATGAGCAGTTCTTC
.,TRBV29-1,.,TRBJ2-3,14,CSVEGQGMTDTQYF,TGCAGCGTTGAAGGGCAGGGGATGACAGATACGCAGTATTTT
.,TRBV5-1,.,TRBJ2-7,13,CASSFQGYYEQYF,TGCGCCAGCAGCTTTCAGGGGTACTACGAGCAGTACTTC
few,TRBV19,.,TRBJ1-5,14,CASSIGNGNQPQHF,TGTGCCAGTAGTATTGGGAATGGGAATCAGCCCCAGCATTTT
.,TRBV4-1,TRBD1,TRBJ1-5,16,CASSSYTGDSNQPQHF,TGCGCCAGCAGCTCATACACAGGGGATAGCAATCAGCCCCAGCATTTT
.,TRBV28,TRBD2,TRBJ2-3,16,CASSLPREREIDTQYF,TGTGCCAGCAGTTTGCCCCGGGAGCGGGAGATAGATACGCAGTATTTT
.,TRBV27,TRBD1,TRBJ1-1,14,CASSYDRGRTEAFF,TGTGCCAGCAGTTATGACAGGGGAAGGACTGAAGCTTTCTTT
.,TRBV2,.,TRBJ1-1,11,CASSGGTEAFF,TGTGCCAGCAGTGGCGGCACTGAAGCTTTCTTT
.,TRBV7-3,.,TRBJ2-1,13,CASSLGPGDEQFF,TGTGCCAGCAGCTTAGGCCCGGGAGATGAGCAGTTCTTC
.,TRBV13,.,TRBJ2-1,14,CASRSGLVSNEQFF,TGTGCCAGCAGGTCCGGCCTAGTTTCCAATGAGCAGTTCTTC
few,TRBV19,.,TRBJ1-1,13,CASSISPGREAFF,TGTGCCAGTAGTATCTCCCCTGGAAGAGAAGCTTTCTTT
.,TRBV7-6,TRBD1,TRBJ2-7,15,CASSLGGQGAYEQYF,TGTGCCAGCAGCTTAGGGGGCCAGGGGGCGTACGAGCAGTACTTC
.,TRBV6-5,TRBD2,TRBJ2-1,15,CASSLLAGGYNEQFF,TGTGCCAGCAGCCTACTAGCGGGGGGCTACAATGAGCAGTTCTTC
.,TRBV28,.,TRBJ2-1,16,CASSLASGLSYNEQFF,TGTGCCAGCAGTTTGGCCAGCGGGCTCTCCTACAATGAGCAGTTCTTC
.,TRBV15,.,TRBJ1-2,15,CATSDSGGRVYGYTF,TGTGCCACCAGTGATTCGGGAGGGCGAGTCTATGGCTACACCTTC
.,TRBV13,TRBD2,TRBJ2-2,16,CASSLGLAGVHGELFF,TGTGCCAGCAGCTTAGGTCTAGCGGGAGTTCACGGGGAGCTGTTTTTT
.,TRBV7-6,.,TRBJ1-2,17,CASSLGRSRSGVHGYTF,TGTGCCAGCAGCTTAGGGAGGTCCCGTTCCGGGGTCCATGGCTACACCTTC
.,TRBV10-3,TRBD2,TRBJ2-5,14,CAIRGLAEFGTQYF,TGTGCCATCAGGGGACTAGCGGAATTTGGGACCCAGTACTTC
.,TRBV30,TRBD1,TRBJ1-4,17,CAWMEGTGGLINEKLFF,TGTGCCTGGATGGAGGGGACAGGGGGCCTTATCAATGAAAAACTGTTTTTT
once,TRBV4-2,TRBD2,TRBJ2-7,17,CASSQQVSGASLGEQYF,TGTGCCAGCAGCCAGCAAGTTAGCGGGGCTTCCTTGGGGGAGCAGTACTTC
.,TRBV18,TRBD1,TRBJ1-5,16,CASSPGGVSGNQPQHF,TGTGCCAGCTCCCCAGGGGGAGTATCGGGCAATCAGCCCCAGCATTTT
.,TRBV5-8,TRBD2,TRBJ2-3,15,CASSLGGLATDTQYF,TGTGCCAGCAGCTTGGGCGGACTAGCGACAGATACGCAGTATTTT
.,TRBV30,.,TRBJ1-2,12,CAWTEGGYGYTF,TGTGCCTGGACCGAGGGGGGCTATGGCTACACCTTC
.,TRBV27,TRBD1,TRBJ1-6,15,CASSFDRGPNSPLHF,TGTGCCAGCAGTTTCGACAGGGGGCCTAATTCACCCCTCCACTTT